One sample yielded the 15 T cell receptor beta chains listed below, sequenced in a study of blood T cell repertoires in COVID-19. The method was immunoSEQ multiplex PCR; TCRdb's version includes in-frame clones alone and lacks a portion of them. The sample includes approximately 35,000 clones, 70% to 90% seen only once; the top ten take under 9.5%. The sequenced sample consisted of peripheral blood. The receptors derive from a man of 80 years or more with active COVID-19.

The V gene is TRBV30, the J gene TRBJ1-4, with unresolved D. V lost 2 bases and J lost 8, with 6 bases in between. Per germline, CDR1 GTSNPN and CDR2 SVGIG (reference sequence). The CDR3 runs to 11 residues. The CDR3 DNA reads TGTGCCTGGAGTATTCGGGAAAAACTGTTTTTT. This encodes CAWSIREKLFF.

In this sample, this clone turned up once. The chain couples TRBV3-1 (or the pseudogene TRBV3-2) to TRBJ1-4; 7 bases line up with TRBD1. Trimming at V came to 6 bases and at J to 8 bases, leaving 9 bases not matched to a gene. CDR3 length: 14 residues. Germline assignment: CDR1 LGHDT and CDR2 YNNKEL (reference sequence). As DNA, the CDR3 is TGTGCCAGCAGTCGACAGGGTGTATGGGAAAAACTGTTTTTT. Its translation: CASSRQGVWEKLFF.

The V call is TRBV7-2, the J call TRBJ2-7, with D possibly matching TRBD1 (6 bases). The CDR3 runs to 12 residues. V was cut by 10 bases and J by 0 bases, with 10 bases left in between. CDR1 and CDR2 (germline): SGHTA, FQGNSA. The CDR3 DNA sequence: TGTGCCACCCAGACAGGCTCCTACGAGCAGTACTTC. This sequence encodes CATQTGSYEQYF.

This clone has more than one count but fewer than ten. The gene calls are TRBV10-3 and TRBJ2-2; no clear D gene. The CDR3 length is 16 residues. Between the trimmed V and J ends, which lost 3 bases and 1 base, there was a span of 12 bases. Per germline, CDR1 ENHRY and CDR2 SYGVKD. DNA for the CDR3: TGTGCCATCAGTGATCATAACAGAAAGAACACCGGGGAGCTGTTTTTT. It translates to CAISDHNRKNTGELFF.

The chain carries TRBV3-1 (or the pseudogene TRBV3-2) and TRBJ1-1; a possible D gene is TRBD1 (6 bases). Germline V gene data show CDR1 as LGHDT and CDR2 as YNNKEL (reference sequence). The length of the CDR3 is 15 residues. The V gene lost 4 bases and the J gene lost 2 bases, with 14 bases spanning the gap. The CDR3 reads CASSLYQTGNTEAFF. CDR3 in DNA: TGTGCCAGCAGCCTGTACCAGACAGGAAACACTGAAGCTTTCTTT.

The genes are TRBV5-1 and TRBJ1-2, with D uncertain. V lost 4 bases, J lost 8 bases, and 15 bases lay in between. Germline CDR1 SGHRS, CDR2 YFSETQ. This CDR3 region has 13 residues. The CDR3 DNA reads TGCGCCAGCAGCCTGACACGCACGGGGGGCTACACCTTC. This gives the protein CASSLTRTGGYTF.

This clone was counted a single time. This chain uses TRBV9 with TRBJ2-1, with 7 bases matching TRBD1. The CDR3 is 15 residues long. V lost 5 bases and J lost 0; bases outside the gene matches: 5. Germline lookup yields CDR1 SGDLS and CDR2 YYNGEE. Here the CDR3 DNA reads TGTGCCAGCAGTGTTCGGGACAGCTCCTACAATGAGCAGTTCTTC. Protein sequence: CASSVRDSSYNEQFF.

This chain uses TRBV19 with TRBJ2-3; 7 bases fit TRBD1. The V and J ends lost 7 bases and 6 bases, in that order; junction bases with no gene match: 10. The V gene's germline CDR1 is LNHDA and CDR2 SQIVND (reference sequence). This CDR3 comprises 14 residues. As DNA, the CDR3 is TGTGCCAGTACGCCCGACAGGGCGACGGATACGCAGTATTTT. Translated, it gives CASTPDRATDTQYF. Full variable domain (outside the CDR3, taken from reference TRBV19 and TRBJ2-3): DGGITQSPKYLFRKEGQNVTLSCEQNLNHDAMYWYRQDPGQGLRLIYYSQIVNDFQKGDIAEGYSVSREKKESFPLTVTSAQKNPTAFYLCASTPDRATDTQYFGPGTRLTVL.

This chain uses TRBV13 with TRBJ1-1; D is unclear. CDR1 PRHDT and CDR2 FYEKMQ come from the germline V gene (reference sequence). V lost 5 bases, J lost 4 bases, and 11 bases lay in between. The CDR3 runs 13 residues. As DNA, the CDR3 is TGTGCCAGCAGCATGAGGGTGGGCACTGAAGCTTTCTTT. Protein sequence: CASSMRVGTEAFF.

V and J are TRBV7-2 and TRBJ2-3; 14 nucleotides line up with TRBD2. CDR1 SGHTA and CDR2 FQGNSA come from the germline V gene. V dropped 1 base and J dropped 4; count of bases not matched to a gene: 4. The CDR3 covers 17 residues. CDR3 DNA sequence: TGTGCCAGCAGCTTAGTATCGACTAGCGGGGGGGCAGATACGCAGTATTTT. This gives the protein CASSLVSTSGGADTQYF.

This rearrangement joins TRBV13 to TRBJ1-1; possible D gene TRBD1, 6 bases. V shed 6 bases and J shed 6 bases, with 17 bases lying between them. The germline V gene encodes CDR1 PRHDT and CDR2 FYEKMQ (reference sequence). The CDR3 extends over 14 amino acids. The CDR3 loop is CASSWGAGAAEAFF. The CDR3 DNA reads as TGTGCCAGCAGTTGGGGGGCGGGAGCGGCTGAAGCTTTCTTT.

The rearrangement uses TRBV15 and TRBJ1-2; 11 nucleotides align to TRBD1. Germline trimming cut 2 bases from V and 4 bases from J; bases unmatched to any gene: 6. The CDR3 runs 16 residues. Germline CDR1 reads LNHNV; CDR2 reads YYDKDF (reference sequence). CDR3 sequence reads: CATSRYRGQGAYGYTF. The CDR3 DNA reads TGTGCCACCAGCAGATACAGAGGACAGGGGGCCTATGGCTACACCTTC.

This chain uses TRBV5-1 with TRBJ1-6; TRBD1 might be the D (6 bases). The CDR3 has 16 amino acids. V gave up 2 bases and J gave up 2 bases, with 11 bases separating them. In germline, CDR1 is SGHRS, CDR2 YFSETQ. CDR3 DNA sequence: TGCGCCAGCAGCTTTACAGGGTCTGCCTATAATTCACCCCTCCACTTT. Its translation: CASSFTGSAYNSPLHF.

The chain has TRBV19 and TRBJ2-3, with D possibly being TRBD1 (6 bases). This CDR3 region has 15 residues. CDR1 is LNHDA and CDR2 is SQIVND in the germline V gene (reference sequence). V lost 4 bases and J lost 5, with 16 bases in between. The CDR3 loop is CASSTSYGGLDTQYF. DNA for the CDR3: TGTGCCAGTAGTACCTCTTATGGGGGCTTAGATACGCAGTATTTT.

This chain uses TRBV5-1 with TRBJ1-1; the match to TRBD1 covers 8 bases. The length of the CDR3 is 15 residues. V trimming: 4 bases; J trimming: 1 base; junction bases outside the gene matches: 6. The V gene's germline CDR1 is SGHRS and CDR2 YFSETQ. In DNA form, the CDR3 reads TGCGCCAGCAGCCCAGGGGGCGCGGGGAACACTGAAGCTTTCTTT. Its protein is CASSPGGAGNTEAFF.